This is a list of T cell receptor beta chains from one sample in a study of vaccination and CD4 T cells after COVID-19. TCRdb called the PCR reads again in MiXCR, with one record for every CDR3 protein. The sample has 15,000 to 20,000 distinct CDR3 sequences, around 60% seen once; the top ten hold 8.5% to 9.5%. The antigens for these receptors are not known. The sample comprised CD4+ T cells from blood, cultured in vitro. These receptors were collected from a human donor who had recovered from COVID-19. Each CDR3 is given without its conserved first and last residue. Fields, in order: clone size, V gene, J gene, CDR3 protein. Clone size is shown for a subset of rows, as once, few, many or a class of expanded clone.

-	TRBV2	TRBJ2-5	ASTTEKETQY
once	TRBV4-1	TRBJ2-3	ASSLMRGTDTQY
few	TRBV28	TRBJ1-5	ASSPYRDGQPQH
-	TRBV24-1	TRBJ1-5	ATSDGQYSNQPQH
-	TRBV19	TRBJ1-1	ASSIDLDPGQGAF
-	TRBV7-2	TRBJ2-2	ASSKAGGPSTGELF
-	TRBV6-5	TRBJ2-3	ASSSPPGTSGRGNTDTQY
once	TRBV6-2/TRBV6-3	TRBJ2-1	ASRVYNEQF
-	TRBV6-1	TRBJ1-5	ASSGNQPQH
-	TRBV12-3/TRBV12-4	TRBJ1-1	ASSFQGGGLAEAF
-	TRBV30	TRBJ2-7	AWTSGMTYEQY
-	TRBV6-5	TRBJ1-3	ASSYSIAVGNTIY
-	TRBV10-2	TRBJ1-5	ASSAGTGVWPQH
-	TRBV7-8	TRBJ1-5	ASSDGTGGLGNQPQH
few	TRBV25-1	TRBJ2-3	ASSRRGRSADTQY
few	TRBV20-1	TRBJ1-5	SANGDSSNQPQH
-	TRBV27	TRBJ2-7	ASLPGQGSYEQY
-	TRBV7-2	TRBJ2-2	ASSFTTGELF
few	TRBV10-3	TRBJ1-2	AISDGHLYGYT
once	TRBV19	TRBJ2-3	ASSPGLASSDTQY
-	TRBV5-1	TRBJ2-3	ASSSLPGDTQY
-	TRBV29-1	TRBJ2-3	STLGPDTQY
few	TRBV10-3	TRBJ2-7	ASSYSTTNPYEQY
few	TRBV6-5	TRBJ1-5	ASSYSIRAGQPQH
-	TRBV2	TRBJ1-5	ASSEGQNRNQPQH
-	TRBV12-3/TRBV12-4	TRBJ1-1	ASSLAGVNTEAF
-	TRBV27	TRBJ2-7	ASSNSDNSYEQY
-	TRBV6-1	TRBJ1-5	ASKGRGAGPNQPQH
-	TRBV19	TRBJ2-1	ASRKQSAGEQF
-	TRBV7-6	TRBJ2-3	ASSLAQSGSTQY
-	TRBV5-1	TRBJ2-1	ASSPISGRVAEQF
-	TRBV12-3/TRBV12-4	TRBJ1-2	ASSPTGDYGYT
-	TRBV7-2	TRBJ2-1	ASSLLAALTDEQF
-	TRBV10-1	TRBJ2-7	ASGENRLGLAGAYEQY
few	TRBV20-1	TRBJ1-6	SGSGGVYNSPLH
-	TRBV6-5	TRBJ2-2	ASSYSMGSITGELF